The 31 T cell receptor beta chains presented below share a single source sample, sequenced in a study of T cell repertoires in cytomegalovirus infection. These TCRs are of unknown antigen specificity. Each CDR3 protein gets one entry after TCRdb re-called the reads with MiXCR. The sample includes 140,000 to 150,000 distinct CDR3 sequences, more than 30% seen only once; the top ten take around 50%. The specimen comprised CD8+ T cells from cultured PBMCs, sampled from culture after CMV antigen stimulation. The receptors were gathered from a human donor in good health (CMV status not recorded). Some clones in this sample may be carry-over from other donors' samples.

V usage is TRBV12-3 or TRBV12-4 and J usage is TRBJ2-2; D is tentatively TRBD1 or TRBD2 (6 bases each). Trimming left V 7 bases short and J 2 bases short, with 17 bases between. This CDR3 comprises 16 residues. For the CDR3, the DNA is TGTGCCAGCACTCACTGGGGGGCAGCTAACACCGGGGAGCTGTTTTTT. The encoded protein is CASTHWGAANTGELFF.

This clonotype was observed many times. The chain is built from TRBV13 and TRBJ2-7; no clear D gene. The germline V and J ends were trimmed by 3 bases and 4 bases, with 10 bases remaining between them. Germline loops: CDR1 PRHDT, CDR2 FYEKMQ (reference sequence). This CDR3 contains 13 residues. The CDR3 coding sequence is TGTGCCAGCAGCTTTCATCATTTGTACGAGCAGTACTTC. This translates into CASSFHHLYEQYF.

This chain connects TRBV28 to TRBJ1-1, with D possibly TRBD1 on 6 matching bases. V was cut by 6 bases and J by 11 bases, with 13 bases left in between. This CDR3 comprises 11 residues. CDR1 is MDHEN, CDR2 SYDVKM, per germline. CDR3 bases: TGTGCCAGCAGCAACCCCGGGGGCGCTTTCTTT. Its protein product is CASSNPGGAFF.

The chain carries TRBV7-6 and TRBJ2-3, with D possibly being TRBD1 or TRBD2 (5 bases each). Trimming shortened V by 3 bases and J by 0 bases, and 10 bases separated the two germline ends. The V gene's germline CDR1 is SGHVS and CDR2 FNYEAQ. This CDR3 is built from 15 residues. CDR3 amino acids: CASSFRDPSTDTQYF. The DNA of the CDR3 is TGTGCCAGCAGCTTTCGGGACCCAAGCACAGATACGCAGTATTTT.

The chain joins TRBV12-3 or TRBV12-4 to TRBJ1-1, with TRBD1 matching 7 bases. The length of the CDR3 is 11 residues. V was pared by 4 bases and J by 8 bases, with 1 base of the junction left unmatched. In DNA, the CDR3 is TGTGCCAGCAGTTGGACAGGAGAAGCTTTCTTT. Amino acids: CASSWTGEAFF.

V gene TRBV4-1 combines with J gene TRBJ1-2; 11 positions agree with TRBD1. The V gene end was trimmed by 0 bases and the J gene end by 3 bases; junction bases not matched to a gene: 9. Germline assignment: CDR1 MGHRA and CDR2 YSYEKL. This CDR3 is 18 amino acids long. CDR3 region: CASSQDEGQGVSYYGYTF. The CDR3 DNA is TGCGCCAGCAGCCAAGATGAGGGACAGGGGGTCTCCTACTATGGCTACACCTTC.

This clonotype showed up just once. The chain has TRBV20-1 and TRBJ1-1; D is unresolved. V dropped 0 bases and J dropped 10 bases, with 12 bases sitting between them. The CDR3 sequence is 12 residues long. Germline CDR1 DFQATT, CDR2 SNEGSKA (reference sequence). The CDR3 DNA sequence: TGCAGTGCTAGAGATGAGGGTTTCAGAGCTTTCTTT. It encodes CSARDEGFRAFF.

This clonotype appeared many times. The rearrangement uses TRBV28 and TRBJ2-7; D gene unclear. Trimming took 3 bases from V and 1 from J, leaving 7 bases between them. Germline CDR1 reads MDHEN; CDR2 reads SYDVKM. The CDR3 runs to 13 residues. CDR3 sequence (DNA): TGTGCCAGCAGTTTGACTGTTTCCTACGAGCAGTACTTC. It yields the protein CASSLTVSYEQYF.

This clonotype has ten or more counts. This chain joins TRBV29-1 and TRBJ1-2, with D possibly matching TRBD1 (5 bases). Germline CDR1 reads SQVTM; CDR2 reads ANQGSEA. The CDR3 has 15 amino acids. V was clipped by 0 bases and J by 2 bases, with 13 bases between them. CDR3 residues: CSVEDLRDPNYGYTF. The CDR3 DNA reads TGCAGCGTTGAAGATTTACGGGACCCCAACTATGGCTACACCTTC.

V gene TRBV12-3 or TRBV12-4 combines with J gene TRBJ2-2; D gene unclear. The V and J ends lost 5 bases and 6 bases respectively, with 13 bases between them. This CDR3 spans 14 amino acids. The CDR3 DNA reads TGTGCCAGCAGTCCACAATTATTTGCCGGGGAGCTGTTTTTT. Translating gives CASSPQLFAGELFF.

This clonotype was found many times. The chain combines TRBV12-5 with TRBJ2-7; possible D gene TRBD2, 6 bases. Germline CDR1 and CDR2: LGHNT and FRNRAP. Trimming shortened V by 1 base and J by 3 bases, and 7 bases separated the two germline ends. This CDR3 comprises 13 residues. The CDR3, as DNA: TGTGCTAGTGGTTTGGCTAGCGACTACGAGCAGTACTTC. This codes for CASGLASDYEQYF.

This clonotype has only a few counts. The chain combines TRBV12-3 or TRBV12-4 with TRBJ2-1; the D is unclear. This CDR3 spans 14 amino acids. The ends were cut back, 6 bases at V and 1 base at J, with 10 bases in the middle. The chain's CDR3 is CASSNGRSYNEQFF. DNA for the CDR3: TGTGCCAGCAGCAACGGACGTTCCTACAATGAGCAGTTCTTC.

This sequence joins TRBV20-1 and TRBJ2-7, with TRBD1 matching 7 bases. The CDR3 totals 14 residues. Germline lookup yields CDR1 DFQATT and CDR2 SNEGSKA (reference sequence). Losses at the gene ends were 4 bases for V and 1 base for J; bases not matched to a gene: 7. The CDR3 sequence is CSATAPTGSYEQYF. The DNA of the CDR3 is TGCAGTGCTACCGCCCCGACAGGGTCCTACGAGCAGTACTTC.

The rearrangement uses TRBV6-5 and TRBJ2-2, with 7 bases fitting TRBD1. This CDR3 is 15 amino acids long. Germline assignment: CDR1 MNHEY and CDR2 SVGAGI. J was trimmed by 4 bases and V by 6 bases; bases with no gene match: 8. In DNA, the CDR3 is TGTGCCAGCAGATCAACTTCAGGGGGCACCGGGGAGCTGTTTTTT. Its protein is CASRSTSGGTGELFF.

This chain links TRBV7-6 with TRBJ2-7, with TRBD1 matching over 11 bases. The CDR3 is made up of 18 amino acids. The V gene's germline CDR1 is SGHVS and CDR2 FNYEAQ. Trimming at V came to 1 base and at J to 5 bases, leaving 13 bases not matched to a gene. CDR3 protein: CASSLEAARDRGGHEQYF. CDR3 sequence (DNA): TGTGCCAGCAGCTTAGAAGCAGCCCGGGACAGGGGGGGCCACGAGCAGTACTTC. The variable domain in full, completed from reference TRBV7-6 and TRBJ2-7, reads GAGVSQSPRYKVTKRGQDVALRCDPISGHVSLYWYRQALGQGPEFLTYFNYEAQQDKSGLPNDRFSAERPEGSISTLTIQRTEQRDSAMYRCASSLEAARDRGGHEQYFGPGTRLTVT.

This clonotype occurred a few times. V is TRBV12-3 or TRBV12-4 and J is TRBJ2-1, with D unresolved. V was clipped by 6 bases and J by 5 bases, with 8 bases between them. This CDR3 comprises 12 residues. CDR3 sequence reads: CASSTVHNEQFF. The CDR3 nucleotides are TGTGCCAGCAGCACGGTGCACAATGAGCAGTTCTTC.

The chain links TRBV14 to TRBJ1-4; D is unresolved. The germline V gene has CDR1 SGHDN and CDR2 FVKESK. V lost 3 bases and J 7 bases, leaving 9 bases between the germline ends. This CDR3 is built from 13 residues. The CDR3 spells CASSQWILEKLFF. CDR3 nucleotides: TGTGCCAGCAGCCAGTGGATCCTTGAAAAACTGTTTTTT.

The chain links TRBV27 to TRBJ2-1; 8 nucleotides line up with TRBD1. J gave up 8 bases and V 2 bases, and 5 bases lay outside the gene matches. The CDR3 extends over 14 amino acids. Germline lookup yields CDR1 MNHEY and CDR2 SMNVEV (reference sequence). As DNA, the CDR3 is TGTGCCAGCAGTTTAACCCAGGGGGCTTATGAGCAGTTCTTC. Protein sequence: CASSLTQGAYEQFF.

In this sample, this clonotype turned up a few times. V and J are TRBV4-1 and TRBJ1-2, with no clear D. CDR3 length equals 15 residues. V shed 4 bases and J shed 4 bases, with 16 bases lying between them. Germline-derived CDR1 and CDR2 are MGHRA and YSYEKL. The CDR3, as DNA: TGCGCCAGCAGCCCAGTAACGGGAGGCCCCTATGGCTACACCTTC. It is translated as CASSPVTGGPYGYTF.

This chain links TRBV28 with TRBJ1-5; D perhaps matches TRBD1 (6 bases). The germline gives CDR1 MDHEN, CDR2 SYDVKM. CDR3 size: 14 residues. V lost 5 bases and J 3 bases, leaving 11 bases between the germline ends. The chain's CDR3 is CASSKDSLNQPQHF. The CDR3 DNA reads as TGTGCCAGCAGTAAGGACAGCCTCAATCAGCCCCAGCATTTT.

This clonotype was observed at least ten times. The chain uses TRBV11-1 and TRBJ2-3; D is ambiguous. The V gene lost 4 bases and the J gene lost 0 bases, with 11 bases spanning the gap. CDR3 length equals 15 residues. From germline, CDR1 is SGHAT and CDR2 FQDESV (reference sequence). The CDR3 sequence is CASSSPTPSTDTQYF. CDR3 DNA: TGTGCCAGCAGCTCCCCGACCCCTAGCACAGATACGCAGTATTTT.

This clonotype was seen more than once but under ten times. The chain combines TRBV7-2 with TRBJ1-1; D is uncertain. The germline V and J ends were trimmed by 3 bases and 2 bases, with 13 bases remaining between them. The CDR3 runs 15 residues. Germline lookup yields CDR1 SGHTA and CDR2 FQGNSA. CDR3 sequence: CASSFNSYSNTEAFF. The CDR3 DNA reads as TGTGCCAGCAGCTTTAATAGCTACAGCAACACTGAAGCTTTCTTT.

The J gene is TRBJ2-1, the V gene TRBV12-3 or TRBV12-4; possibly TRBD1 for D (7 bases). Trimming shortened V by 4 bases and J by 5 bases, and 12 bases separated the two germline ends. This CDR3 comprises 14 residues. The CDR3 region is CASSSGRGDNEQFF. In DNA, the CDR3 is TGTGCCAGCAGTTCCGGCAGGGGGGACAATGAGCAGTTCTTC.

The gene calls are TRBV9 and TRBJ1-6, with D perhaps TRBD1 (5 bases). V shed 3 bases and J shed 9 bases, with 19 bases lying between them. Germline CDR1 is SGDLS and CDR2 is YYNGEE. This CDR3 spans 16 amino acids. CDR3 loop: CASSAQTGGSGSPLHF. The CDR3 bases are TGTGCCAGCAGCGCCCAAACCGGGGGTTCCGGTTCACCCCTCCACTTT. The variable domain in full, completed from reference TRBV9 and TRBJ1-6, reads DSGVTQTPKHLITATGQRVTLRCSPRSGDLSVYWYQQSLDQGLQFLIQYYNGEERAKGNILERFSAQQFPDLHSELNLSSLELGDSALYFCASSAQTGGSGSPLHFGNGTRLTVT.

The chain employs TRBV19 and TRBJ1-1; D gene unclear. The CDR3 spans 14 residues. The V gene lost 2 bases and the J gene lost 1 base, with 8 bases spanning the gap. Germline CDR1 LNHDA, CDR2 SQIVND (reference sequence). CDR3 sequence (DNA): TGTGCCAGTAGTATAACTCTTCGGAACACTGAAGCTTTCTTT. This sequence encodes CASSITLRNTEAFF.

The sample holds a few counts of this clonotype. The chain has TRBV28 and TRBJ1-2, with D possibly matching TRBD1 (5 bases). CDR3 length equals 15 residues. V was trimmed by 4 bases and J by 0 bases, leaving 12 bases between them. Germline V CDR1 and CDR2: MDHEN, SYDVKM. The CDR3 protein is CASSSRDGTNYGYTF. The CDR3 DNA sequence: TGTGCCAGCAGTTCCCGGGACGGAACTAACTATGGCTACACCTTC.

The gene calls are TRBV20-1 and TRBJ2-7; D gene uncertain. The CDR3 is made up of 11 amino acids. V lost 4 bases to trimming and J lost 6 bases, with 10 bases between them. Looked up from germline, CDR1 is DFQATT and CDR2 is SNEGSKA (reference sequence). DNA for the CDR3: TGCAGTGCTAACCGAGAGGCCGAGCAGTACTTC. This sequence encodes CSANREAEQYF.

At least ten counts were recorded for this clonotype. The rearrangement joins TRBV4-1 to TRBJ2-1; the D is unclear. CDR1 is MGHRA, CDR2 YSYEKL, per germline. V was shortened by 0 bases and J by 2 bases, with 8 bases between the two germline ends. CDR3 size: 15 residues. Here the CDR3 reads CASSQDKPPYNEQFF. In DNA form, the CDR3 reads TGCGCCAGCAGCCAAGATAAACCGCCCTACAATGAGCAGTTCTTC.

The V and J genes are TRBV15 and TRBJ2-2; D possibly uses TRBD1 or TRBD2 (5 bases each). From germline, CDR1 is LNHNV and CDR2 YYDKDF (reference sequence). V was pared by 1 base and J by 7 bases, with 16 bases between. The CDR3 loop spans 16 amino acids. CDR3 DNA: TGTGCCACCAGCAGAGTGAGGCTAGGGGACGACGGGGAGCTGTTTTTT. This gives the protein CATSRVRLGDDGELFF.

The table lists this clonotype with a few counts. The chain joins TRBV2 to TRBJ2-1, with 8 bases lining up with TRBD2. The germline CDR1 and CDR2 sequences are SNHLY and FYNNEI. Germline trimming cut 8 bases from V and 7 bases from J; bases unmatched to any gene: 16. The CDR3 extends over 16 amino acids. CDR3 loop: CASGVNSGGPGNEQFF. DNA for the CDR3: TGTGCCAGCGGAGTGAATTCGGGGGGGCCCGGTAATGAGCAGTTCTTC.

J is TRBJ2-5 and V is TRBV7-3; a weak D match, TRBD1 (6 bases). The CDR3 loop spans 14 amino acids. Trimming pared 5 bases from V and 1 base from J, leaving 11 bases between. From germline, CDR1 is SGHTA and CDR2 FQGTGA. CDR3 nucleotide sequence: TGTGCCAGCAGCACACAGGGAACCCAAGAGACCCAGTACTTC. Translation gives CASSTQGTQETQYF.